Presented here are 11 T cell receptor beta chains from one specimen sequenced in a study of CD8+ T cells in alopecia areata. Reverse transcription of extracted RNA yielded cDNA, which provided the sequencing template. This table comes from immunoSEQ multiplex PCR, and its TCRdb copy is limited to in-frame clones, with some not included. The sample holds around 250,000 clones; around 67% are singletons and the top ten take roughly 1.2%. The source was CD4+ T cells sorted from blood, collected at week 0. These TCRs come from a human donor with alopecia areata.

This chain links TRBV2 with TRBJ2-7, with 7 nucleotides matching TRBD1. Losses at the gene ends were 4 bases for V and 3 bases for J; bases not matched to a gene: 0. The CDR3 contains 12 residues. The germline V gene has CDR1 SNHLY and CDR2 FYNNEI. CDR3 loop: CASSGQGYEQYF. CDR3 DNA: TGTGCCAGCAGTGGACAGGGCTACGAGCAGTACTTC.

V gene TRBV4-1 combines with J gene TRBJ2-3, with 8 nucleotides matching TRBD2. The germline V gene encodes CDR1 MGHRA and CDR2 YSYEKL. This CDR3 region has 15 residues. With V trimmed by 0 bases and J by 4 bases, 3 bases remained unmatched. The CDR3 nucleotides read TGCGCCAGCAGCCAAGATCGGACTAGCCCAGATACGCAGTATTTT. Its translation is CASSQDRTSPDTQYF.

The CDR3 DNA sequence: TGTGCCAGCAGCCGGGACAGCTACGAGCAGTACTTC. Protein product: CASSRDSYEQYF. The J gene is TRBJ2-7, the V gene TRBV5-6, with TRBD1 identical over 7 bases. CDR3 length equals 12 residues. The junction had 1 base not matched to a gene; V was cut back by 4 bases and J by 3 bases. Per germline, CDR1 SGHDT and CDR2 YYEEEE.

A few counts support this clone. The chain uses TRBV30 and TRBJ2-7; 9 positions match TRBD1. The germline CDR1 and CDR2 sequences are GTSNPN and SVGIG (reference sequence). The CDR3 spans 14 residues. After removal of 4 bases from V and 3 bases from J, the junction contained 7 bases not matched to a gene. The CDR3 is CAWMPGQGVYEQYF. The DNA of the CDR3 is TGTGCCTGGATGCCGGGACAGGGAGTCTACGAGCAGTACTTC. Based on the CDR3 plus reference TRBV30 and TRBJ2-7, the full variable domain is SQTIHQWPATLVQPVGSPLSLECTVEGTSNPNLYWYRQAAGRGLQLLFYSVGIGQISSEVPQNLSASRPQDRQFILSSKKLLLSDSGFYLCAWMPGQGVYEQYFGPGTRLTVT.

Only one count was recorded for this clone. The rearrangement joins TRBV7-9 to TRBJ2-3, with D perhaps TRBD1 (6 bases). This CDR3 has 15 residues. V was cut by 11 bases and J by 6 bases, with 24 bases left in between. Germline lookup yields CDR1 SEHNR and CDR2 FQNEAQ (reference sequence). This CDR3 reads CAGLGAEGMADTQYF. The CDR3, as DNA: TGTGCCGGCTTGGGGGCCGAGGGGATGGCCGATACGCAGTATTTT.

The chain joins TRBV19 to TRBJ2-4; 11 nucleotides match TRBD2. V shed 5 bases and J 2 bases; nucleotides not matched to a gene: 5. The CDR3 is 16 amino acids. From germline, CDR1 is LNHDA and CDR2 SQIVND (reference sequence). The CDR3 DNA is TGTGCCAGTAGTTTCTCTAGCGGGGGGCCCAAAAACATTCAGTACTTC. Translated: CASSFSSGGPKNIQYF.

This clone occurred once. This sequence joins TRBV4-2 and TRBJ2-1, with TRBD2 identical over 11 bases. The CDR3 runs to 17 residues. V was clipped by 0 bases and J by 4 bases; unmatched bases: 5. Germline-derived CDR1 and CDR2 are LGHNA and YNFKEQ. The CDR3 is CASSQDLAGGRYNEQFF. Here the CDR3 DNA reads TGTGCCAGCAGCCAAGATCTAGCGGGGGGCCGGTACAATGAGCAGTTCTTC.

The rearrangement uses TRBV29-1 and TRBJ1-2, with 8 bases lining up with TRBD1. The CDR3 consists of 11 residues. V dropped 6 bases and J dropped 6; count of bases not matched to a gene: 3. Germline V gene data show CDR1 as SQVTM and CDR2 as ANQGSEA. CDR3 sequence: CSVMTGDGYTF. As DNA, the CDR3 is TGCAGCGTCATGACAGGGGATGGCTACACCTTC.

The chain has TRBV29-1 and TRBJ2-2; 9 bases are a match to TRBD1. Trimming at V came to 7 bases and at J to 5 bases, leaving 8 bases not matched to a gene. Germline V gives CDR1 SQVTM, CDR2 ANQGSEA. The CDR3 loop spans 14 amino acids. CDR3 nucleotide sequence: TGCAGCGGGAGGACAGGGGTTCGGACCGGGGAGCTGTTTTTT. It yields the protein CSGRTGVRTGELFF.

This clone appeared many times. The chain has TRBV7-6 and TRBJ2-2; 9 positions match TRBD2. The CDR3 loop spans 16 amino acids. Germline trimming cut 1 base from V and 4 bases from J; bases unmatched to any gene: 4. Germline V gene data show CDR1 as SGHVS and CDR2 as FNYEAQ. CDR3 region: CASSLGGGARTGELFF. The CDR3 nucleotides are TGTGCCAGCAGCTTAGGCGGGGGGGCCCGCACCGGGGAGCTGTTTTTT.

The gene calls are TRBV30 and TRBJ1-5; possibly TRBD1 for D (5 bases). V shed 0 bases and J shed 2 bases, with 14 bases lying between them. The CDR3 spans 16 residues. Germline V gene data show CDR1 as GTSNPN and CDR2 as SVGIG (reference sequence). The CDR3 bases are TGTGCCTGGAGTGTAGGGACCCGAGGGGGCAATCAGCCCCAGCATTTT. It specifies CAWSVGTRGGNQPQHF.